These T cell receptor beta chains were read from a single sample in a study of a mutant IDH1 vaccine in newly diagnosed glioma. Their recognized antigens are unknown. Libraries were prepared by immunoSEQ multiplex PCR; TCRdb keeps only in-frame clonotypes and omits some of them. The sample has roughly 42,000 clones, 70% to 90% seen once; the top ten hold 1.5% to 2%. Source: PBMCs, taken from a glioma patient whose treatment included an IDH1 peptide vaccine. All receptors derive from a man aged 40-55 years with glioma. CDR3s include the opening cysteine and the closing phenylalanine or tryptophan. Fields, in order: CDR3 DNA, CDR3 protein, D gene, J gene, V gene, clone size. The D gene is left open where the match is weak. Not every row has a clone size; where given, it reads once, few, many or a size class.

cdr3_nt: TGTGCCAGCATACGGGATTCGGGAAGTTGGCAAGCTTTCTTT
cdr3_aa: CASIRDSGSWQAFF
d_call: NA
j_call: TRBJ1-1
v_call: TRBV28
clone_size: NA

cdr3_nt: TGTGCCAGCTCCGGGGGGACTACAGATACGCAGTATTTT
cdr3_aa: CASSGGTTDTQYF
d_call: TRBD2
j_call: TRBJ2-3
v_call: TRBV18
clone_size: NA

cdr3_nt: TGCGCCAGCAGCCAAGATTTGTGGAGGGATCAGCCCCAGCATTTT
cdr3_aa: CASSQDLWRDQPQHF
d_call: NA
j_call: TRBJ1-5
v_call: TRBV4-1
clone_size: once

cdr3_nt: TGCGCCAGCAGCTATACTAACACAGGGGGTTACATGAACACTGAAGCTTTCTTT
cdr3_aa: CASSYTNTGGYMNTEAFF
d_call: TRBD1
j_call: TRBJ1-1
v_call: TRBV5-1
clone_size: once

cdr3_nt: TGTGCCAGCAGTCCAAATGCGTGGGGGACGAGCTCCGAGCAGTACTTC
cdr3_aa: CASSPNAWGTSSEQYF
d_call: NA
j_call: TRBJ2-7
v_call: TRBV6-6
clone_size: NA

cdr3_nt: TGTGCCAGCAGGCCGCACTGGGGGGGACAGGGGGCCCACGAGCAGTACTTC
cdr3_aa: CASRPHWGGQGAHEQYF
d_call: TRBD1
j_call: TRBJ2-7
v_call: TRBV25-1
clone_size: NA

cdr3_nt: TGTGCCAGCTCGCCCCGGACAGATCAGCCCCAGCATTTT
cdr3_aa: CASSPRTDQPQHF
d_call: NA
j_call: TRBJ1-5
v_call: TRBV18
clone_size: NA

cdr3_nt: TGCGCCAGCAGCTTGGTGGGGGCTCACGAGCAGTACTTC
cdr3_aa: CASSLVGAHEQYF
d_call: NA
j_call: TRBJ2-7
v_call: TRBV5-1
clone_size: NA

cdr3_nt: TGTGCCAGCAGCCCGAGATGGAACGCTGGAAACACCATATATTTT
cdr3_aa: CASSPRWNAGNTIYF
d_call: NA
j_call: TRBJ1-3
v_call: TRBV7-6
clone_size: NA

cdr3_nt: TGTGCTAGTGGTTTAGGGTACGGGGGAGAAGCTTTCTTT
cdr3_aa: CASGLGYGGEAFF
d_call: NA
j_call: TRBJ1-1
v_call: TRBV12-5
clone_size: few

cdr3_nt: TGCGCCAGCAGCCCTCGGGCGGGGACAGCAGCTAACTATGGCTACACCTTC
cdr3_aa: CASSPRAGTAANYGYTF
d_call: TRBD1
j_call: TRBJ1-2
v_call: TRBV5-1
clone_size: NA

cdr3_nt: TGCGCCAGCAGTCTCGGACTGGCTGCGGTCTCTGGAAACACCATATATTTT
cdr3_aa: CASSLGLAAVSGNTIYF
d_call: NA
j_call: TRBJ1-3
v_call: TRBV5-1
clone_size: NA

cdr3_nt: TGTGCCAGCAGCTTAGGGCCCCGTGAGCAGTTCTTC
cdr3_aa: CASSLGPREQFF
d_call: NA
j_call: TRBJ2-1
v_call: TRBV7-9
clone_size: few

cdr3_nt: TGTGCCAGCAGTGAATACGAAGAGACCCAGTACTTC
cdr3_aa: CASSEYEETQYF
d_call: NA
j_call: TRBJ2-5
v_call: TRBV2
clone_size: NA

cdr3_nt: TGTGCCAGCAGTTTAGTCGGACAGGGTGTAGCGGTCTACGAGCAGTACTTC
cdr3_aa: CASSLVGQGVAVYEQYF
d_call: TRBD1
j_call: TRBJ2-7
v_call: TRBV28
clone_size: NA

cdr3_nt: TGTGCCAGCGCACCTTTGTCTAGCGGAGAGACCCAGTACTTC
cdr3_aa: CASAPLSSGETQYF
d_call: TRBD2
j_call: TRBJ2-5
v_call: TRBV11-2
clone_size: NA

cdr3_nt: TGTGCCAGCAGTCTAACTGCGAACTATGGCTACACCTTC
cdr3_aa: CASSLTANYGYTF
d_call: NA
j_call: TRBJ1-2
v_call: TRBV27
clone_size: NA

cdr3_nt: TGTGCCAGTAGTGGACAGGGTTTCAGTGAGCAGTTCTTC
cdr3_aa: CASSGQGFSEQFF
d_call: TRBD1
j_call: TRBJ2-1
v_call: TRBV19
clone_size: NA

cdr3_nt: TGTGCCAGCAGCTTGGCTCCTGCCATCGAAGGCTACACCTTC
cdr3_aa: CASSLAPAIEGYTF
d_call: NA
j_call: TRBJ1-2
v_call: TRBV5-6
clone_size: few

cdr3_nt: TGTGCCAGCAGTTTAAATAGCGGGAGGGCCCGGTGGTTTGATACGCAGTATTTT
cdr3_aa: CASSLNSGRARWFDTQYF
d_call: TRBD2
j_call: TRBJ2-3
v_call: TRBV28
clone_size: NA

cdr3_nt: TGTGCCATCGTTAGCGGGGCGAACACCGGGGAGCTGTTTTTT
cdr3_aa: CAIVSGANTGELFF
d_call: TRBD2
j_call: TRBJ2-2
v_call: TRBV10-3
clone_size: NA

cdr3_nt: TGTGCCAGCAGACCTGGACTGATCCAAGAGACCCAGTACTTC
cdr3_aa: CASRPGLIQETQYF
d_call: NA
j_call: TRBJ2-5
v_call: TRBV5-4
clone_size: NA

cdr3_nt: TGTGCCAGTAGTACGACCGGGACAGCTTACAATCAGCCCCAGCATTTT
cdr3_aa: CASSTTGTAYNQPQHF
d_call: TRBD1
j_call: TRBJ1-5
v_call: TRBV19
clone_size: NA

cdr3_nt: TGTGCCAGCACCCTGTGGGACAGCTATGGCTACACCTTC
cdr3_aa: CASTLWDSYGYTF
d_call: TRBD1
j_call: TRBJ1-2
v_call: TRBV28
clone_size: NA

cdr3_nt: TGTGCCACCCAACTCGGCAGGACAGATACGCAGTATTTT
cdr3_aa: CATQLGRTDTQYF
d_call: NA
j_call: TRBJ2-3
v_call: TRBV19
clone_size: NA

cdr3_nt: TGTGCCAGTAGTCGAGGACAGGGGTGGGGGAAACTGTTTTTT
cdr3_aa: CASSRGQGWGKLFF
d_call: TRBD1
j_call: TRBJ1-4
v_call: TRBV19
clone_size: once

cdr3_nt: TGTGCCAGCAGCTTAGCGCAGATAAACACAGATACGCAGTATTTT
cdr3_aa: CASSLAQINTDTQYF
d_call: NA
j_call: TRBJ2-3
v_call: TRBV11-2
clone_size: NA

cdr3_nt: TGTGCCAGCAGCTTAGCGTCACAGGGTCGAGTTTCCGAGCAGTACTTC
cdr3_aa: CASSLASQGRVSEQYF
d_call: NA
j_call: TRBJ2-7
v_call: TRBV7-9
clone_size: NA